Following are 19 T cell receptor beta chains from one sample sequenced in a study of cytomegalovirus exposure and HLA in healthy donors. 60 Vbeta and 13 Jbeta primers were used in PCR. Generated by immunoSEQ multiplex PCR, the TCRdb table keeps only in-frame clones and is missing some. The data hold around 100,000 clones, with 65% to 80% observed a single time. The sequenced sample was PBMCs. The receptors derive from a woman in her late teens or twenties in good health and CMV-seropositive.

This chain connects TRBV9 to TRBJ2-3, with D tentatively TRBD1 (5 bases). The CDR3 loop spans 14 amino acids. Germline CDR1 reads SGDLS; CDR2 reads YYNGEE. V was trimmed by 4 bases and J by 0 bases, leaving 9 bases between them. CDR3 region: CASSLDSSTDTQYF. The CDR3 coding sequence is TGTGCCAGCAGCCTCGACAGTAGCACAGATACGCAGTATTTT. Using reference TRBV9 and TRBJ2-3 for the parts outside the CDR3, the full variable domain is DSGVTQTPKHLITATGQRVTLRCSPRSGDLSVYWYQQSLDQGLQFLIQYYNGEERAKGNILERFSAQQFPDLHSELNLSSLELGDSALYFCASSLDSSTDTQYFGPGTRLTVL.

J is TRBJ1-5 and V is TRBV7-9; possible D gene TRBD1, 6 bases. The V gene lost 4 bases and the J gene lost 5 bases, with 6 bases spanning the gap. The CDR3 totals 12 residues. The germline gives CDR1 SEHNR, CDR2 FQNEAQ (reference sequence). The CDR3 region has the DNA TGTGCCAGCAGCTGGACAGATCAGCCCCAGCATTTT. Protein sequence: CASSWTDQPQHF.

This clone came up a few times. The genes are TRBV28 and TRBJ2-7; perhaps TRBD1 as D (6 bases). V dropped 6 bases and J dropped 3 bases, with 15 bases sitting between them. The CDR3 runs 14 residues. Germline V gene sequence: CDR1 MDHEN, CDR2 SYDVKM. As DNA, the CDR3 is TGTGCCAGCAGAGGAAACAGGGACCGCTACGAGCAGTACTTC. It encodes CASRGNRDRYEQYF.

The J gene is TRBJ1-1, the V gene TRBV2, with 9 bases lining up with TRBD1. CDR3 length equals 15 residues. J was trimmed by 10 bases and V by 0 bases; bases with no gene match: 9. The germline V gene has CDR1 SNHLY and CDR2 FYNNEI. Written as DNA, the CDR3 is TGTGCCAGCAGTGAAGCCCGGGACAGGGCCCTAGGAGCTTTCTTT. This sequence encodes CASSEARDRALGAFF.

The genes are TRBV28 and TRBJ2-2, with D perhaps matching TRBD2 (5 bases). This CDR3 spans 15 amino acids. Trimming pared 3 bases from V and 4 bases from J, leaving 12 bases between. The V gene's germline CDR1 is MDHEN and CDR2 SYDVKM. Here the CDR3 DNA reads TGTGCCAGCAGTTTTGAGGGAACGAGCACCGGGGAGCTGTTTTTT. It codes for CASSFEGTSTGELFF.

This chain connects TRBV9 to TRBJ2-1; D not resolved. The CDR3 loop spans 15 amino acids. Trimming removed 2 bases from V and 0 bases from J, with 9 bases in between. Germline V lookup: CDR1 SGDLS, CDR2 YYNGEE. CDR3 in DNA: TGTGCCAGCAGCGTCGATTTGAGCTCCTACAATGAGCAGTTCTTC. Translating gives CASSVDLSSYNEQFF.

V gene TRBV30 combines with J gene TRBJ1-1; TRBD1 might be the D (5 bases). Trimming took off 7 bases at V and 1 base at J, with 13 bases between the two ends. This CDR3 spans 13 amino acids. Germline lookup yields CDR1 GTSNPN and CDR2 SVGIG (reference sequence). The CDR3 spells CALNGGGNTEAFF. The CDR3 coding sequence is TGTGCCTTAAACGGGGGGGGGAACACTGAAGCTTTCTTT.

This sequence joins TRBV9 and TRBJ2-2; no reliable D call. Germline loops: CDR1 SGDLS, CDR2 YYNGEE. The germline V and J ends were trimmed by 4 bases and 5 bases, with 9 bases remaining between them. There are 13 residues in the CDR3. The CDR3 sequence is CASSLDTTGELFF. As DNA, the CDR3 is TGTGCCAGCAGCCTAGACACAACCGGGGAGCTGTTTTTT.

As concerns this clone: The sample has other DNA sequences that encode this CDR3 too. CDR3 in DNA: TGTGCCAGCAGCCCTCGAGGATATACGCAGTATTTT. This encodes CASSPRGYTQYF. V is TRBV14 and J is TRBJ2-3; no firm D call. V was clipped by 4 bases and J by 7 bases, with 9 bases between them. CDR1 SGHDN and CDR2 FVKESK come from the germline V gene. The CDR3 has 12 amino acids.

The chain joins TRBV7-8 to TRBJ1-4, with D possibly TRBD1 on 5 matching bases. The germline V and J ends were trimmed by 5 bases and 6 bases, with 19 bases remaining between them. Germline CDR1 is SGHVS and CDR2 is FQNEAQ. The CDR3 consists of 16 residues. The CDR3 nucleotides are TGTGCCAGCAGCAAATTTATCAGGGTGACGGATGAAAAACTGTTTTTT. Its protein is CASSKFIRVTDEKLFF.

This clone has a handful of counts. The CDR3 DNA sequence: TGTGACCAGGGAGAGCAGTTCTTC. As protein: CDQGEQFF. V gene TRBV19 combines with J gene TRBJ2-1; perhaps TRBD1 as D (5 bases). The CDR3 covers 8 residues. CDR1 and CDR2 (germline): LNHDA, SQIVND (reference sequence).

The genes are TRBV10-3 and TRBJ1-1; D gene uncertain. The CDR3 consists of 16 residues. Germline loops: CDR1 ENHRY, CDR2 SYGVKD. V lost 5 bases, J lost 0 bases, and 16 bases lay in between. The CDR3 spells CAISTDPGGMNTEAFF. The CDR3 bases are TGTGCCATCAGTACCGACCCGGGAGGAATGAACACTGAAGCTTTCTTT.

About this clone itself: A far larger clone lies a single base away; this is likely a read error. J is TRBJ2-1 and V is TRBV5-6, with 7 nucleotides matching TRBD1. The CDR3 spans 15 residues. CDR1 is SGHDT and CDR2 is YYEEEE in the germline V gene. With 0 bases clipped from V and 6 bases from J, the junction kept 6 bases outside the gene matches. The DNA of the CDR3 is TGTGCCAGCAGCTTGGGACAGGGCAACGTCAATGAGCAGTTCTTC. It codes for CASSLGQGNVNEQFF.

The V and J genes are TRBV6-5 and TRBJ1-2; D remains unclear. Germline assignment: CDR1 MNHEY and CDR2 SVGAGI. Trimming shortened V by 0 bases and J by 3 bases, and 11 bases separated the two germline ends. The CDR3 has 15 amino acids. The CDR3 DNA follows: TGTGCCAGCAGTTACTCGGCGACTACTTACTATGGCTACACCTTC. Its protein is CASSYSATTYYGYTF.

V and J are TRBV19 and TRBJ2-5, with a weak D call TRBD1 (6 bases). The germline V gene has CDR1 LNHDA and CDR2 SQIVND (reference sequence). The CDR3 runs 15 residues. Trimming removed 4 bases from V and 5 bases from J, with 17 bases in between. The CDR3 sequence is CASSSPQGRRETQYF. The CDR3 DNA is TGTGCCAGTAGTAGCCCCCAGGGGCGCCGGGAGACCCAGTACTTC.

The genes are TRBV7-3 and TRBJ2-1; tentatively, D is TRBD2 (6 bases). This CDR3 is built from 14 residues. CDR1 is SGHTA, CDR2 FQGTGA, per germline. V was trimmed by 8 bases and J by 0 bases, leaving 11 bases between them. The CDR3 loop is CASGSGASYNEQFF. CDR3 nucleotide sequence: TGTGCCAGCGGGTCGGGAGCCTCCTACAATGAGCAGTTCTTC. Full variable domain (rest looked up from reference TRBV7-3 and TRBJ2-1): GAGVSQTPSNKVTEKGKYVELRCDPISGHTALYWYRQSLGQGPEFLIYFQGTGAADDSGLPNDRFFAVRPEGSVSTLKIQRTERGDSAVYLCASGSGASYNEQFFGPGTRLTVL.

The chain uses TRBV5-5 and TRBJ2-5; 8 bases line up with TRBD1. This CDR3 comprises 16 residues. V was pared by 6 bases and J by 3 bases, with 13 bases of the junction left unmatched. Germline CDR1 SGHKS, CDR2 YYEKEE (reference sequence). This chain's CDR3 is CASNSPGTGGKETQYF. The CDR3 coding sequence is TGTGCCAGCAACTCACCTGGTACAGGGGGAAAAGAGACCCAGTACTTC. The full variable domain, its missing parts supplied by reference TRBV5-5 and TRBJ2-5, is DAGVTQSPTHLIKTRGQQVTLRCSPISGHKSVSWYQQVLGQGPQFIFQYYEKEERGRGNFPDRFSARQFPNYSSELNVNALLLGDSALYLCASNSPGTGGKETQYFGPGTRLLVL.

The chain combines TRBV10-3 with TRBJ2-7; tentatively, D is TRBD1 (5 bases). The CDR3 is 12 residues long. Germline CDR1 ENHRY, CDR2 SYGVKD. Trimming took 5 bases from V and 3 from J, leaving 8 bases between them. CDR3 nucleotide sequence: TGTGCCATCAGTACTGACAGCTACGAGCAGTACTTC. Translating it yields CAISTDSYEQYF.

This sequence joins TRBV30 and TRBJ2-3, with unresolved D. Germline assignment: CDR1 GTSNPN and CDR2 SVGIG (reference sequence). There are 12 residues in the CDR3. The V end was cut by 3 bases, the J end by 1 base, with 5 bases between. The CDR3 loop reads CAWSTGTDTQYF. In DNA form, the CDR3 reads TGTGCCTGGAGCACAGGCACAGATACGCAGTATTTT.